The rows below give T cell receptor beta chains drawn from one sample of a study of cytomegalovirus exposure and HLA in healthy donors. TCRdb keeps only in-frame clones here, not all; method: immunoSEQ multiplex PCR. The sample shows 150,000 to 200,000 clones, roughly 80% of them seen only once. Specimen: PBMCs. Receptors originate from a woman between 45 and 65 years old in good health and CMV-seronegative. Each CDR3 is given with its conserved first and last residue. Each record gives: J gene, D gene, clone size, V gene, CDR3 DNA, CDR3 protein. A D gene is named only where the DNA matches it firmly. Not all rows give a size; the values are once, few, many and, for expanded clones, a class.

J gene: TRBJ2-3
D gene: .
clone size: .
V gene: TRBV9
CDR3 DNA: TGTGCCGGCAGCCCGCTTAAAGGACTACCCGCGGATACGCAGTATTTT
CDR3 protein: CAGSPLKGLPADTQYF

J gene: TRBJ2-7
D gene: .
clone size: .
V gene: TRBV9
CDR3 DNA: TGTGCCAGCAGCGTATATCCAGGCTACGAGCAGTACTTC
CDR3 protein: CASSVYPGYEQYF

J gene: TRBJ2-7
D gene: .
clone size: .
V gene: TRBV10-2
CDR3 DNA: TGCGCCAGCATCCGGGGGGCGGGAGAGCAGTACTTC
CDR3 protein: CASIRGAGEQYF

J gene: TRBJ2-7
D gene: .
clone size: .
V gene: TRBV6-5
CDR3 DNA: TGTGCCAGCACTAGGCATCTCTCCTACGAGCAGTACTTC
CDR3 protein: CASTRHLSYEQYF

J gene: TRBJ2-1
D gene: TRBD2
clone size: .
V gene: TRBV30
CDR3 DNA: TGTGCCTGGAGTGCGACGGCGGGAGGTGAGCAGTTCTTC
CDR3 protein: CAWSATAGGEQFF

J gene: TRBJ1-1
D gene: .
clone size: .
V gene: TRBV4-3
CDR3 DNA: TGCGCCAGCAGCCTCTTCGAGGGGAGGGACGCTTTCTTT
CDR3 protein: CASSLFEGRDAFF

J gene: TRBJ2-3
D gene: .
clone size: .
V gene: TRBV11-2
CDR3 DNA: TGTGCCAGCAGCTTAGACGGAGATACGCAGTATTTT
CDR3 protein: CASSLDGDTQYF

J gene: TRBJ2-3
D gene: .
clone size: .
V gene: TRBV28
CDR3 DNA: TGTGCCAGCAGCCAGCGGACCCCAGATACGCAGTATTTT
CDR3 protein: CASSQRTPDTQYF

J gene: TRBJ2-7
D gene: .
clone size: .
V gene: TRBV12-5
CDR3 DNA: TGTGCTAGTTCGAGATCGCGTTCCTACGAGCAGTACTTC
CDR3 protein: CASSRSRSYEQYF

J gene: TRBJ1-1
D gene: TRBD1
clone size: once
V gene: TRBV11-3
CDR3 DNA: TGTGCCAGCAGCTTAGAGGGACAGCAAGGCACTGAAGCTTTCTTT
CDR3 protein: CASSLEGQQGTEAFF

J gene: TRBJ2-7
D gene: .
clone size: .
V gene: TRBV27
CDR3 DNA: TGTGCCAGCACCCCTATTCGACAGGGGCTAGCGGGGTTAAGCGAGCAGTACTTC
CDR3 protein: CASTPIRQGLAGLSEQYF

J gene: TRBJ1-2
D gene: TRBD1
clone size: .
V gene: TRBV27
CDR3 DNA: TGTGCCAGCAGCCTTGCCGGGACAGGGGCCTATGGCTACACCTTC
CDR3 protein: CASSLAGTGAYGYTF

J gene: TRBJ2-5
D gene: TRBD2
clone size: .
V gene: TRBV7-9
CDR3 DNA: TGTGCCAGCAGACCCACCGGGGGGGCCGAAGAGACCCAGTACTTC
CDR3 protein: CASRPTGGAEETQYF

J gene: TRBJ2-1
D gene: TRBD1
clone size: once
V gene: TRBV7-9
CDR3 DNA: TGTGCCAGCTCCCCGGTGATCGGACAGGGGGACAATGAGCAGTTCTTC
CDR3 protein: CASSPVIGQGDNEQFF

J gene: TRBJ1-1
D gene: .
clone size: .
V gene: TRBV18
CDR3 DNA: TGTGCCAGCTCACCACAAGGGGGTACTGAAGCTTTCTTT
CDR3 protein: CASSPQGGTEAFF

J gene: TRBJ2-1
D gene: .
clone size: .
V gene: TRBV30
CDR3 DNA: TGTGCCTGGAGTCAGGCCAACAATGAGCAGTTCTTC
CDR3 protein: CAWSQANNEQFF